What follows are 3 T cell receptor beta chains derived from one specimen sequenced in a study of beta chain features in type 1 diabetes. Study results and limitations: Among patients with Type 1 diabetes, TCRB CDR3s were moderately but significantly shorter in every one of the four CD4+ subsets.

Reverse transcribing all isolated RNA meant expressed TCRB transcripts were sequenced. The table came from immunoSEQ multiplex PCR; TCRdb's copy has only in-frame clones and leaves some out. The repertoire holds some 350,000 clones, with roughly 13% as singletons. Antigen specificity for these receptors is unknown. The sequencing sample was made of naive CD4+ T cells from blood. These receptors were obtained from a woman younger than 30 with type 1 diabetes.

This clone was seen a handful of times. This chain uses TRBV2 with TRBJ2-1, with TRBD1 matching over 9 bases. Germline trimming cut 7 bases from V and 9 bases from J; bases unmatched to any gene: 10. The CDR3 is 14 amino acids. The germline CDR1 and CDR2 sequences are SNHLY and FYNNEI. The DNA for the CDR3 is TGTGCCAGCACCTCCGGGACAGGGAAGGGTGAGCAGTTCTTC. Protein sequence: CASTSGTGKGEQFF.

This chain joins TRBV5-1 and TRBJ1-1; 10 bases align to TRBD1. Trimming took 4 bases from V and 1 from J; bases not matched to a gene: 10. The length of the CDR3 is 17 residues. Germline lookup yields CDR1 SGHRS and CDR2 YFSETQ. As DNA, the CDR3 is TGCGCCAGCAGCCGGGGACAGGGGCAACCACCGAACACTGAAGCTTTCTTT. Residues: CASSRGQGQPPNTEAFF.

The rearrangement links TRBV5-1 to TRBJ1-1; tentatively, D is TRBD1 (6 bases). Germline V gene sequence: CDR1 SGHRS, CDR2 YFSETQ. There are 12 residues in the CDR3. V lost 5 bases to trimming and J lost 4 bases, with 9 bases between them. The CDR3 coding sequence is TGCGCCAGCAGAGAACAGGGCACTGAAGCTTTCTTT. It specifies CASREQGTEAFF.